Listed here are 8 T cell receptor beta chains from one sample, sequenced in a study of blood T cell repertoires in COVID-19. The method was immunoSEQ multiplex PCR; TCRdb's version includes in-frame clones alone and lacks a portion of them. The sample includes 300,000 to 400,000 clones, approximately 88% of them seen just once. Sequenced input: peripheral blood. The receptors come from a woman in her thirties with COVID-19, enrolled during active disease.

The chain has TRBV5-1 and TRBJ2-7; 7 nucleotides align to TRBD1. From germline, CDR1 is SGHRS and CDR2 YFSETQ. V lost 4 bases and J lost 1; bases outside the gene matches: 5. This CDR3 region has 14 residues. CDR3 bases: TGCGCCAGCAGCACGGGACAGCGGTCCTACGAGCAGTACTTC. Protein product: CASSTGQRSYEQYF.

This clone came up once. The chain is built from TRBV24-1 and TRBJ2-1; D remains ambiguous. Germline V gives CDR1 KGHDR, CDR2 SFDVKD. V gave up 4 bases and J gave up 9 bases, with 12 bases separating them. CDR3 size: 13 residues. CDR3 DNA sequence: TGTGCCACCAGTGACCGTGGAGTTCCTGAGCAGTTCTTC. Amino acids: CATSDRGVPEQFF.

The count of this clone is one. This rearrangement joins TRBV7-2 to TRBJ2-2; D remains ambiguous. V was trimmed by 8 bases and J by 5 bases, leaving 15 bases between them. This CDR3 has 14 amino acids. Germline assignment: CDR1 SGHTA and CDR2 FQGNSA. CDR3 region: CASPAGSRTGELFF. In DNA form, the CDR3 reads TGTGCCAGCCCCGCCGGGTCTCGAACCGGGGAGCTGTTTTTT. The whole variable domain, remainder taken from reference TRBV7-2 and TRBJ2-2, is GAGVSQSPSNKVTEKGKDVELRCDPISGHTALYWYRQSLGQGLEFLIYFQGNSAPDKSGLPSDRFSAERTGGSVSTLTIQRTQQEDSAVYLCASPAGSRTGELFFGEGSRLTVL.

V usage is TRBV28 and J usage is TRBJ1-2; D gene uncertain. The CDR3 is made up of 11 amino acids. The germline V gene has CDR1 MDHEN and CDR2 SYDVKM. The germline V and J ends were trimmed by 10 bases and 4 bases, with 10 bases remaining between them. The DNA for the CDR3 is TGTGCCAACCTGGGAGTCTATGGCTACACCTTC. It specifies CANLGVYGYTF.

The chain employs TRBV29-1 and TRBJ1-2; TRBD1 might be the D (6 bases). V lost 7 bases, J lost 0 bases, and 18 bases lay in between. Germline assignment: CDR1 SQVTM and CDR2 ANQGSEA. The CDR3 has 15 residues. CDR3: CSATFRDTPNYGYTF. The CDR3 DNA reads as TGCAGCGCAACCTTCCGGGACACTCCTAACTATGGCTACACCTTC.

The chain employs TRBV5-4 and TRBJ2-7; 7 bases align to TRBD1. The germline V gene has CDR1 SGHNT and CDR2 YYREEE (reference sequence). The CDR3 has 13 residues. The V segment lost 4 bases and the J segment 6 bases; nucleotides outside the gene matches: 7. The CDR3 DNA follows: TGTGCCAGCAGCGAGGGACAGTTACGCGAGCAGTACGTC. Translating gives CASSEGQLREQYV.

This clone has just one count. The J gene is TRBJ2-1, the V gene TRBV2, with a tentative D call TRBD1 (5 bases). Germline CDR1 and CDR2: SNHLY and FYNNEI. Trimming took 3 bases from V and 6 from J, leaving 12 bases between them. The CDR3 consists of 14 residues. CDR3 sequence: CASSEWTSLNEQFF. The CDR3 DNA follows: TGTGCCAGCAGTGAGTGGACATCTCTCAATGAGCAGTTCTTC.

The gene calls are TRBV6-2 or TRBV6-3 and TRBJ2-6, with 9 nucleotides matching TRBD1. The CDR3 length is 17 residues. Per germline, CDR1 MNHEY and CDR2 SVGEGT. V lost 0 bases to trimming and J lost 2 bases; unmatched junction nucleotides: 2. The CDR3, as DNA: TGTGCCAGCAGTTACTCTACAGGGGGCGCTGGGGCCAACGTCCTGACTTTC. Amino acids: CASSYSTGGAGANVLTF.